This TCR beta chain originates from a study of T cell repertoires in cytomegalovirus infection. Study overall: Public TCR beta signatures provided an indication of both CMV infection and a matching HLA type.

TCRdb passed the reads through MiXCR, listing each CDR3 protein once. The sample has 46,000 or so distinct CDR3 sequences; 20% are singletons. Trimming took off 1 base at V and 2 bases at J, with 11 bases between the two ends. CDR3 size: 15 residues. The germline V gene has CDR1 SGHTA and CDR2 FQGNSA. This clonotype showed up many times. The antigen is unknown. Points from the study as a whole: Identification of carriers of CMV plus the relevant HLA was performed using cumulative public TCR beta family frequency. The ex vivo response was dominated by HLA-C-restricted CMV-specific TCR beta clonotypes.

This receptor was taken from a human donor in good health (CMV status not recorded). Some clones in this sample may be carry-over from other donors' samples. Sequencing was performed on PBMCs, sequenced either directly or after in vitro stimulation (not recorded which). The chain couples TRBV7-2 to TRBJ2-5, with TRBD2 as a possible D gene (5 bases). The CDR3 DNA is TGTGCCAGCAGCTTAGAAAACCAGCGGCAAGAGACCCAGTACTTC. The encoded protein is CASSLENQRQETQYF.